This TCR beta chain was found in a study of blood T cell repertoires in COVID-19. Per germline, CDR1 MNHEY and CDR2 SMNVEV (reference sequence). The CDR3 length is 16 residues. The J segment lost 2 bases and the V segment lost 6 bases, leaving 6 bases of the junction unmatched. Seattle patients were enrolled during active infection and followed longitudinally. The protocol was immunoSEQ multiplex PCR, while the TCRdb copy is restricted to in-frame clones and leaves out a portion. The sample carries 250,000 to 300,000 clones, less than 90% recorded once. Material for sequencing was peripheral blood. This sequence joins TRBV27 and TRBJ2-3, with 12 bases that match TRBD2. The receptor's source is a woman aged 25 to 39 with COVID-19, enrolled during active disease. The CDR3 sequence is CASSNLAGGPTDTQYF. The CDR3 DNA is TGTGCCAGCAGCAATCTAGCGGGGGGGCCCACAGATACGCAGTATTTT.